The entry below gives a single T cell receptor beta chain sequence along with its context. Its target is unknown. This entry comes from a study of beta chain features in type 1 diabetes. The authors reverse transcribed all of the isolated RNA, so sequencing captured expressed TCRB transcripts. Clones were sequenced by immunoSEQ multiplex PCR, and TCRdb holds only the in-frame ones, with some missing. Of 150,000 to 200,000 clones listed, 6.5% to 8.5% are singletons. Overall study findings and caveats: Significant though moderate, a shortening of TCRB CDR3s appeared in all four CD4+ subsets of Type 1 diabetes patients.

Once sorted, every population was more than 95% pure. The CDR3 length is 15 residues. V was trimmed by 4 bases and J by 5 bases, leaving 18 bases between them. CDR1 and CDR2 (germline): MNHEY, SMNVEV (reference sequence). The gene calls are TRBV27 and TRBJ2-7, with D possibly being TRBD1 (6 bases). The sequenced sample consisted of central memory CD4+ T cells from blood. The clonotype originates from a man between 18 and 29 years old with type 1 diabetes. The CDR3 nucleotides read TGTGCCAGCAGTTCCATTGGGGAAGGGGACAACGAGCAGTACTTC. It specifies CASSSIGEGDNEQYF.